Shown below are 12 T cell receptor beta chains from a single sample sequenced in a study of blood T cell repertoires in COVID-19. Profiled with immunoSEQ multiplex PCR; TCRdb holds only in-frame clones, not every one. The data hold fewer than 130,000 clones, with more than 75% observed a single time. Sequenced sample: peripheral blood. Receptors originate from a human donor in a cohort sampled during active COVID-19.

The chain employs TRBV6-5 and TRBJ1-1; 7 bases line up with TRBD1. V shed 7 bases and J 8 bases; nucleotides not matched to a gene: 10. The CDR3 totals 13 residues. Germline CDR1 reads MNHEY; CDR2 reads SVGAGI. CDR3 residues: CASTSTGTAEAFF. The CDR3 coding sequence is TGTGCCAGCACCTCGACCGGGACAGCCGAAGCTTTCTTT.

There are a few counts of this clone. The chain combines TRBV28 with TRBJ2-7; 7 positions match TRBD1. The CDR3 consists of 18 residues. Trimming removed 3 bases from V and 0 bases from J; junction bases left unmatched: 14. Germline assignment: CDR1 MDHEN and CDR2 SYDVKM. CDR3 nucleotide sequence: TGTGCCAGCAGTTTGGGCTTTGCATGGACAGGTTTCTCCTACGAGCAGTACTTC. Translating gives CASSLGFAWTGFSYEQYF.

This chain uses TRBV28 with TRBJ2-7, with 7 bases matching TRBD1. CDR1 is MDHEN, CDR2 SYDVKM, per germline. The CDR3 loop spans 14 amino acids. Trimming at V came to 4 bases and at J to 6 bases, leaving 9 bases not matched to a gene. Here the CDR3 DNA reads TGTGCCAGCAGTTACCGGGACAGAGCCTTCGAGCAGTACTTC. Translated, it gives CASSYRDRAFEQYF.

The CDR3 protein is CASRAPGAPHGTQYF. The CDR3 coding sequence is TGCGCCAGCAGGGCTCCAGGGGCCCCGCACGGGACCCAGTACTTC. This chain joins TRBV10-2 and TRBJ2-5; D is possibly TRBD1 (6 bases). With 6 bases removed from V and 7 bases from J, the gap between germline ends came to 21 bases. The germline V gene has CDR1 WSHSY and CDR2 SAAADI. The CDR3 has 15 amino acids.

V and J are TRBV19 and TRBJ2-1; TRBD2 aligns across 8 bases. The CDR3 length is 16 residues. J was trimmed by 4 bases and V by 5 bases; bases with no gene match: 10. In germline, CDR1 is LNHDA, CDR2 SQIVND (reference sequence). The CDR3 region is CASSGYWAGGYNEQFF. As DNA, the CDR3 is TGTGCCAGTAGTGGTTACTGGGCGGGGGGTTACAATGAGCAGTTCTTC.

This chain connects TRBV27 to TRBJ2-7; D may be TRBD2 (6 bases). From germline, CDR1 is MNHEY and CDR2 SMNVEV (reference sequence). The CDR3 is 15 residues long. V lost 2 bases, J lost 1 base, and 12 bases lay in between. This CDR3 reads CASSLAPGRSYEQYF. CDR3 nucleotide sequence: TGTGCCAGCAGTTTAGCCCCGGGGAGGTCCTACGAGCAGTACTTC.

This chain uses TRBV6-1 with TRBJ1-2; 9 bases line up with TRBD1. The CDR3 consists of 15 residues. CDR1 is MNHNS, CDR2 SASEGT, per germline. J gave up 8 bases and V 1 base, and 8 bases lay outside the gene matches. The CDR3 here is CASSEVGTGKWGYTF. Here the CDR3 DNA reads TGTGCCAGCAGTGAAGTCGGGACAGGGAAGTGGGGCTACACCTTC.

This chain connects TRBV4-1 to TRBJ2-7; perhaps TRBD1 as D (5 bases). CDR1 is MGHRA and CDR2 is YSYEKL in the germline V gene. The CDR3 sequence is 14 residues long. V lost 3 bases to trimming and J lost 6 bases, with 15 bases between them. The CDR3 region has the DNA TGCGCCAGCAGCCAGTTTATGGGGCCCCTCGAGCAGTACTTC. It encodes CASSQFMGPLEQYF.

The rearrangement uses TRBV10-1 and TRBJ1-5; D gene ambiguous. The germline gives CDR1 WNHNN, CDR2 SYGVQD (reference sequence). The length of the CDR3 is 17 residues. Trimming removed 7 bases at V and 2 bases at J, with 21 bases between. CDR3 residues: CASKGEEEGGRNQPQHF. The CDR3 DNA reads as TGCGCCAGCAAGGGAGAAGAAGAGGGCGGGCGCAATCAGCCCCAGCATTTT.

The V call is TRBV7-2, the J call TRBJ1-2; the D is unclear. The CDR3 contains 12 residues. CDR1 is SGHTA and CDR2 is FQGNSA in the germline V gene. The V gene lost 3 bases and the J gene lost 12 bases, with 14 bases spanning the gap. CDR3 in amino acids: CASSFPASAHTF. For the CDR3, the DNA is TGTGCCAGCAGCTTCCCCGCGAGTGCGCACACCTTC. Full variable domain (missing parts from reference TRBV7-2 and TRBJ1-2): GAGVSQSPSNKVTEKGKDVELRCDPISGHTALYWYRQSLGQGLEFLIYFQGNSAPDKSGLPSDRFSAERTGGSVSTLTIQRTQQEDSAVYLCASSFPASAHTFGSGTRLTVV.

The V call is TRBV5-1, the J call TRBJ2-5, with 12 bases aligning to TRBD2. V trimming: 4 bases; J trimming: 2 bases; junction bases outside the gene matches: 6. CDR3 size: 16 residues. Looked up from germline, CDR1 is SGHRS and CDR2 is YFSETQ. CDR3 loop: CASSPRGLAGQETQYF. Written as DNA, the CDR3 is TGCGCCAGCAGCCCACGCGGACTAGCGGGGCAAGAGACCCAGTACTTC. Combining the CDR3 with reference TRBV5-1 and TRBJ2-5 gives the whole variable domain KAGVTQTPRYLIKTRGQQVTLSCSPISGHRSVSWYQQTPGQGLQFLFEYFSETQRNKGNFPGRFSGRQFSNSRSEMNVSTLELGDSALYLCASSPRGLAGQETQYFGPGTRLLVL.

This clone was picked up one time. The V gene is TRBV29-1, the J gene TRBJ1-2, with a weak D call TRBD1 (6 bases). Trimming took 0 bases from V and 4 from J, leaving 9 bases between them. This CDR3 is built from 13 residues. Germline loops: CDR1 SQVTM, CDR2 ANQGSEA. CDR3 coding DNA: TGCAGCGTTGAAGAGGGGGCAGGCTATGGCTACACCTTC. Translated: CSVEEGAGYGYTF.